Following are 12 T cell receptor beta chains from one sample sequenced in a study of T cells in Graves' hyperthyroidism and ophthalmopathy. Amplification of TCR beta CDR3 regions was performed using RNA transcripts as template. First-round RT-PCR of the TCR CDR3 relied on the HTBI primer set. In TCRdb, the multiplex PCR reads were re-called with MiXCR into one record per CDR3 protein. Of approximately 610,000 distinct CDR3 sequences detected, about 15% appear once; the ten largest clones hold 4.3%. Input material: blood. The receptors shown here come from a woman aged 40 to 55 with Graves' ophthalmopathy.

This clonotype was seen a handful of times. The CDR3 does not close with the conserved phenylalanine or tryptophan, likely indicating a read error. The V call is TRBV6-2 or TRBV6-3, the J call TRBJ2-6; 10 bases are a match to TRBD2. The CDR3 runs 18 residues. Germline loops: CDR1 MNHEY, CDR2 SVGEGT. Unmatched junction bases numbered 7, after V lost 5 bases and J lost 0 bases. CDR3 coding DNA: TGTGCCAGCAGTACCCGACTAGCGGGCCACTCTGGGGCCAACGTCCTGACTTCC. This encodes CASSTRLAGHSGANVLTS.

This clonotype was detected ten times or more. The V gene is TRBV2, the J gene TRBJ2-1; D uncertain. V was cut by 6 bases and J by 0 bases, with 12 bases left in between. Germline V gives CDR1 SNHLY, CDR2 FYNNEI. The CDR3 has 15 amino acids. The CDR3 DNA reads as TGTGCCAGCAGGTTGGGTGAAAGCTCCTACAATGAGCAGTTCTTC. Residues: CASRLGESSYNEQFF.

The chain uses TRBV27 and TRBJ2-2; 10 nucleotides agree with TRBD2. Germline V lookup: CDR1 MNHEY, CDR2 SMNVEV (reference sequence). The V segment lost 0 bases and the J segment 1 base; nucleotides outside the gene matches: 5. The CDR3 runs 18 residues. For the CDR3, the DNA is TGTGCCAGCAGTTTATCGCTAGCGGGAGTACGGAACACCGGGGAGCTGTTTTTT. It translates to CASSLSLAGVRNTGELFF.

This clonotype was detected many times. The chain uses TRBV28 and TRBJ2-7; the D gene could be TRBD1 or TRBD2 (5 bases each). CDR1 is MDHEN and CDR2 is SYDVKM in the germline V gene. V lost 7 bases and J 2 bases, leaving 12 bases between the germline ends. The CDR3 consists of 13 residues. The CDR3 bases are TGTGCCAGCACGAGGGGTACTACCTACGAGCAGTACTTC. This codes for CASTRGTTYEQYF. The full variable domain, with the rest looked up from reference TRBV28 and TRBJ2-7, is DVKVTQSSRYLVKRTGEKVFLECVQDMDHENMFWYRQDPGLGLRLIYFSYDVKMKEKGDIPEGYSVSREKKERFSLILESASTNQTSMYLCASTRGTTYEQYFGPGTRLTVT.

This clonotype was recorded many times. J is TRBJ1-5 and V is TRBV7-8; no clear D gene. The germline V and J ends were trimmed by 1 base and 9 bases, with 16 bases remaining between them. CDR3 length equals 15 residues. In germline, CDR1 is SGHVS, CDR2 FQNEAQ. CDR3 protein: CASSLDWIVGSPQHF. Written as DNA, the CDR3 is TGTGCCAGCAGCTTAGATTGGATAGTGGGGTCGCCCCAGCATTTT.

This clonotype was recorded at least ten times. The chain joins TRBV11-2 to TRBJ2-7; 13 bases align to TRBD2. Germline V gene lookup returns CDR1 SGHAT and CDR2 FQNNGV. This CDR3 is 16 amino acids long. After removal of 5 bases from V and 4 bases from J, the junction contained 8 bases not matched to a gene. The CDR3 spells CASSAGLAGVMYEQYF. DNA of the CDR3: TGTGCCAGCAGCGCAGGACTAGCGGGAGTAATGTACGAGCAGTACTTC.

The rearrangement links TRBV20-1 to TRBJ2-5; 10 positions match TRBD1. V lost 5 bases to trimming and J lost 4 bases; unmatched junction nucleotides: 16. This CDR3 has 17 residues. Per germline, CDR1 DFQATT and CDR2 SNEGSKA (reference sequence). This CDR3 is CSAVPPGQGSEGETQYF. In DNA form, the CDR3 reads TGCAGTGCTGTCCCACCGGGACAGGGGAGTGAAGGAGAGACCCAGTACTTC.

The rearrangement uses TRBV6-1 and TRBJ2-7; D unresolved. The CDR3 is made up of 15 amino acids. With 4 bases removed from V and 2 bases from J, the gap between germline ends came to 15 bases. Germline V gene data show CDR1 as MNHNS and CDR2 as SASEGT. The CDR3 bases are TGTGCCAGCAGTGCTCCCCCGGGCGCGACCTACGAGCAGTACTTC. Its translation is CASSAPPGATYEQYF.

This clonotype was detected ten times or more. The V and J genes are TRBV7-9 and TRBJ2-7; 8 positions match TRBD2. This CDR3 has 15 residues. V dropped 5 bases and J dropped 1; count of bases not matched to a gene: 7. Germline V gene sequence: CDR1 SEHNR, CDR2 FQNEAQ (reference sequence). CDR3 bases: TGTGCCAGCAGCGGACGGACTAGCCGGTCCTACGAGCAGTACTTC. It codes for CASSGRTSRSYEQYF.

The chain employs TRBV7-9 and TRBJ1-1, with 7 bases lining up with TRBD1. The germline V gene encodes CDR1 SEHNR and CDR2 FQNEAQ (reference sequence). CDR3 size: 15 residues. The J segment lost 5 bases and the V segment lost 1 base, leaving 7 bases of the junction unmatched. This CDR3 is CASSLGGGAPTEAFF. Written as DNA, the CDR3 is TGTGCCAGCAGCTTAGGAGGGGGCGCCCCGACTGAAGCTTTCTTT.

In this sample, this clonotype turned up many times. This sequence joins TRBV6-2 or TRBV6-3 and TRBJ2-7; the match to TRBD2 covers 7 bases. The CDR3 spans 15 residues. Per the germline V gene, CDR1 is MNHEY and CDR2 is SVGEGT. V lost 6 bases to trimming and J lost 0 bases; unmatched junction nucleotides: 8. CDR3: CASSPTSRHSYEQYF. In DNA, the CDR3 is TGTGCCAGCAGCCCGACTAGCCGACACTCCTACGAGCAGTACTTC.

CDR3 protein: CASSPSRTSGPPDTQYF. CDR3 DNA sequence: TGTGCCAGCAGCCCCTCCCGGACTAGCGGCCCCCCGGATACGCAGTATTTT. V gene TRBV6-2 or TRBV6-3 combines with J gene TRBJ2-3; 10 bases are a match to TRBD2. Germline lookup yields CDR1 MNHEY and CDR2 SVGEGT. This CDR3 region has 17 residues. The V gene end was trimmed by 6 bases and the J gene end by 6 bases; junction bases not matched to a gene: 15.